The 24 T cell receptor beta chains listed next were all sequenced from one sample in a study of radiotherapy plus CTLA-4 blockade in lung cancer. Some clones are missing from TCRdb's copy, which holds only in-frame ones; the method was immunoSEQ multiplex PCR. The repertoire holds some 51,000 clones, approximately 80% seen once, with 2% to 2.5% in the top ten. Sequencing was performed on peripheral blood, taken from a patient treated with radiotherapy plus ipilimumab. All receptors come from a human donor with non-small cell lung cancer whose response to radiotherapy plus ipilimumab could not be evaluated.

Only one count was recorded for this clone. V gene TRBV7-2 combines with J gene TRBJ2-7, with D tentatively TRBD1 (5 bases). Germline V gives CDR1 SGHTA, CDR2 FQGNSA. The CDR3 length is 13 residues. Trimming cost V 3 bases and J 4 bases, with 10 bases left between them. The CDR3 sequence: CASSLTELYEQYF. The CDR3 DNA reads TGTGCCAGCAGCTTGACAGAATTATACGAGCAGTACTTC.

The rearrangement uses TRBV28 and TRBJ1-1; 7 bases line up with TRBD1. With 3 bases clipped from V and 3 bases from J, the junction kept 4 bases outside the gene matches. The germline V gene has CDR1 MDHEN and CDR2 SYDVKM. The CDR3 runs 14 residues. CDR3 region: CASSFPGGYTEAFF. The CDR3, as DNA: TGTGCCAGCAGTTTCCCAGGGGGATACACTGAAGCTTTCTTT.

The chain is built from TRBV11-2 and TRBJ2-3, with TRBD2 matching over 7 bases. The CDR3 spans 15 residues. V lost 2 bases to trimming and J lost 5 bases; unmatched junction nucleotides: 7. The V gene's germline CDR1 is SGHAT and CDR2 FQNNGV. CDR3 sequence reads: CASSLRGSDEDTQYF. Written as DNA, the CDR3 is TGTGCCAGCAGCTTACGCGGGAGTGATGAAGATACGCAGTATTTT.

Details on this clone: Other DNA sequences in this sample translate to the same CDR3. For the CDR3, the DNA is TGTGCCAGCTCACCGCGGACAGGTGAGGCTTTCTTT. Translation: CASSPRTGEAFF. The chain employs TRBV18 and TRBJ1-1; 7 nucleotides match TRBD1. Germline V lookup: CDR1 KGHSH, CDR2 LQKENI. With 3 bases clipped from V and 11 bases from J, the junction kept 6 bases outside the gene matches. CDR3 size: 12 residues.

This chain joins TRBV5-6 and TRBJ2-3; tentative D call: TRBD1 (6 bases). V was clipped by 0 bases and J by 4 bases, with 6 bases between them. Germline V gene lookup returns CDR1 SGHDT and CDR2 YYEEEE. CDR3 size: 13 residues. CDR3 sequence reads: CASSLAGADTQYF. The CDR3 coding sequence is TGTGCCAGCAGCTTGGCAGGGGCAGATACGCAGTATTTT.

This chain connects TRBV27 to TRBJ2-2, with D perhaps TRBD2 (5 bases). This CDR3 has 15 residues. Trimming cost V 8 bases and J 6 bases, with 19 bases left between them. Per germline, CDR1 MNHEY and CDR2 SMNVEV (reference sequence). The DNA for the CDR3 is TGTGCCAGCCTTCCCTTTCGGGGAACCTCCGGGGAGCTGTTTTTT. Amino acids: CASLPFRGTSGELFF.

The V gene is TRBV9, the J gene TRBJ1-1; a weak D match, TRBD1 (5 bases). This CDR3 contains 14 residues. The germline gives CDR1 SGDLS, CDR2 YYNGEE. V lost 1 base and J lost 1, with 8 bases in between. CDR3 DNA: TGTGCCAGCAGCGTAAGCCAGGGGAACACTGAAGCTTTCTTT. Protein sequence: CASSVSQGNTEAFF.

The chain uses TRBV6-1 and TRBJ2-1, with 13 bases that match TRBD2. V was clipped by 4 bases and J by 12 bases; unmatched bases: 12. Germline assignment: CDR1 MNHNS and CDR2 SASEGT. The CDR3 spans 16 residues. CDR3 region: CASSALGLAGFEGQFF. CDR3 sequence (DNA): TGTGCCAGCAGTGCCCTGGGACTAGCGGGATTTGAAGGGCAGTTCTTC.

The chain links TRBV7-2 to TRBJ2-3, with D possibly matching TRBD2 (6 bases). V was cut by 5 bases and J by 2 bases, with 17 bases left in between. Germline assignment: CDR1 SGHTA and CDR2 FQGNSA. CDR3 length: 16 amino acids. The CDR3 loop is CASSRLGGVPTDTQYF. The CDR3 DNA follows: TGTGCCAGCAGCCGGTTGGGCGGGGTGCCCACAGATACGCAGTATTTT.

This sequence joins TRBV4-1 and TRBJ1-1; D possibly corresponds to TRBD1 (6 bases). The CDR3 runs to 19 residues. Trimming took off 0 bases at V and 5 bases at J, with 25 bases between the two ends. In germline, CDR1 is MGHRA, CDR2 YSYEKL. CDR3 sequence (DNA): TGCGCCAGCAGCCAAGAATTTCTTAATTTTCGGTCAAGGGGGACTGAAGCTTTCTTT. Translation: CASSQEFLNFRSRGTEAFF.

The CDR3 sequence is CASSDAPTSGRAGELFF. The CDR3 DNA reads as TGTGCCAGCAGTGATGCCCCAACTAGCGGGAGAGCCGGGGAGCTGTTTTTT. The chain carries TRBV6-4 and TRBJ2-2, with 11 nucleotides matching TRBD2. This CDR3 is built from 17 residues. V was pared by 3 bases and J by 6 bases, with 9 bases of the junction left unmatched. Germline V gives CDR1 MRHNA, CDR2 SNTAGT.

The chain uses TRBV6-5 and TRBJ2-3; TRBD1 is a possible D gene (6 bases). This CDR3 has 15 amino acids. Germline V lookup: CDR1 MNHEY, CDR2 SVGAGI. V lost 3 bases and J 6 bases, leaving 16 bases between the germline ends. The CDR3 spells CASSYNTGSFDTQYF. The DNA of the CDR3 is TGTGCCAGCAGTTATAATACAGGGAGTTTCGATACGCAGTATTTT.

The genes are TRBV5-1 and TRBJ2-7; D possibly corresponds to TRBD2 (6 bases). The ends were cut back, 4 bases at V and 2 bases at J, with 16 bases in the middle. The CDR3 extends over 15 amino acids. Germline CDR1 and CDR2: SGHRS and YFSETQ. DNA of the CDR3: TGCGCCAGCAGCCTCCAACTGGGACTCACCTACGAGCAGTACTTC. The encoded protein is CASSLQLGLTYEQYF.

The chain employs TRBV6-5 and TRBJ1-1; no clear D gene. The CDR3 totals 16 residues. Looked up from germline, CDR1 is MNHEY and CDR2 is SVGAGI. Deletions cut 0 bases from V and 5 bases from J, with 16 bases between. CDR3 bases: TGTGCCAGCAGTTACTCGAAATACAGAGCAAAGACTGAAGCTTTCTTT. This codes for CASSYSKYRAKTEAFF.

The J gene is TRBJ1-2, the V gene TRBV18; D is undetermined. The germline CDR1 and CDR2 sequences are KGHSH and LQKENI. This CDR3 contains 14 residues. The V gene lost 3 bases and the J gene lost 5 bases, with 13 bases spanning the gap. CDR3 DNA sequence: TGTGCCAGCTCACCGGGCCTCTTTGGGTATGGCTACACCTTC. Translated: CASSPGLFGYGYTF. Full variable domain (remainder filled in from reference TRBV18 and TRBJ1-2): NAGVMQNPRHLVRRRGQEARLRCSPMKGHSHVYWYRQLPEEGLKFMVYLQKENIIDESGMPKERFSAEFPKEGPSILRIQQVVRGDSAAYFCASSPGLFGYGYTFGSGTRLTVV.

V usage is TRBV4-3 and J usage is TRBJ1-4; weak D call: TRBD1 (6 bases). The germline CDR1 and CDR2 sequences are LGHNA and YSLEER. Deletions cut 0 bases from V and 5 bases from J, with 22 bases between. This CDR3 is built from 19 residues. DNA for the CDR3: TGCGCCAGCAGCCAAGATGAGGGCAGGGGAAGGTGGGTGAATGAAAAACTGTTTTTT. This translates into CASSQDEGRGRWVNEKLFF.

This sequence joins TRBV18 and TRBJ1-4; D remains unclear. V lost 0 bases to trimming and J lost 7 bases, with 6 bases between them. This CDR3 comprises 13 residues. CDR1 and CDR2 (germline): KGHSH, LQKENI. The CDR3 here is CASSPPSFEKLFF. CDR3 sequence (DNA): TGTGCCAGCTCACCACCGTCCTTTGAAAAACTGTTTTTT.

The gene calls are TRBV4-2 and TRBJ2-3, with TRBD2 matching 7 bases. The CDR3 length is 16 residues. V lost 4 bases and J lost 0; bases outside the gene matches: 7. Looked up from germline, CDR1 is LGHNA and CDR2 is YNFKEQ. This chain's CDR3 is CASSLGLRTSTDTQYF. The CDR3 coding sequence is TGTGCCAGCAGCCTGGGACTACGAACTAGCACAGATACGCAGTATTTT.

V gene TRBV30 combines with J gene TRBJ1-6, with 9 bases fitting TRBD1. The length of the CDR3 is 17 residues. The ends lost 3 bases at V and 7 bases at J; junction bases unmatched: 13. CDR1 is GTSNPN and CDR2 is SVGIG in the germline V gene (reference sequence). This CDR3 reads CAWRRSGTGRVNSPLHF. The CDR3 nucleotides read TGTGCCTGGAGGAGGTCGGGGACAGGGAGGGTGAATTCACCCCTCCACTTT.

V gene TRBV7-2 combines with J gene TRBJ2-5; D may be TRBD1 (7 bases). V lost 5 bases and J 13 bases, leaving 20 bases between the germline ends. The germline CDR1 and CDR2 sequences are SGHTA and FQGNSA. The CDR3 extends over 13 amino acids. The CDR3 protein is CASSIPAGQLPYF. CDR3 sequence (DNA): TGTGCCAGCAGCATACCCGCGGGACAGTTGCCGTACTTC.

V gene TRBV7-2 combines with J gene TRBJ2-1; tentatively, D is TRBD2 (6 bases). CDR3 size: 14 residues. Germline loops: CDR1 SGHTA, CDR2 FQGNSA. The V gene lost 8 bases and the J gene lost 7 bases, with 18 bases spanning the gap. For the CDR3, the DNA is TGTGCCAGCCGGCGGGGACTTCCATCGAATGAGCAGTTCTTC. Its protein product is CASRRGLPSNEQFF. The whole variable domain, remainder taken from reference TRBV7-2 and TRBJ2-1, is GAGVSQSPSNKVTEKGKDVELRCDPISGHTALYWYRQSLGQGLEFLIYFQGNSAPDKSGLPSDRFSAERTGGSVSTLTIQRTQQEDSAVYLCASRRGLPSNEQFFGPGTRLTVL.

The gene calls are TRBV5-1 and TRBJ2-3, with 7 bases fitting TRBD1. The CDR3 runs 15 residues. The V and J ends lost 4 bases and 4 bases, in that order; junction bases with no gene match: 9. Per germline, CDR1 SGHRS and CDR2 YFSETQ. The CDR3 DNA sequence: TGCGCCAGCAGCCTTCCAAAGGGGGCTTCAGATACGCAGTATTTT. The encoded protein is CASSLPKGASDTQYF.

This clone was counted at least ten times. The chain joins TRBV7-8 to TRBJ2-7; 14 bases line up with TRBD2. J lost 0 bases, V lost 5 bases, and 6 bases had no gene match. CDR3 size: 17 residues. Germline assignment: CDR1 SGHVS and CDR2 FQNEAQ. The CDR3, as DNA: TGTGCCAGCAGCCGAGGACTAGCGGGGGGTTTCTCCTACGAGCAGTACTTC. Protein sequence: CASSRGLAGGFSYEQYF.

This clone has a single count. The chain joins TRBV19 to TRBJ1-5, with no clear D. V dropped 9 bases and J dropped 7 bases, with 16 bases sitting between them. CDR1 and CDR2 from the germline V gene are LNHDA and SQIVND (reference sequence). CDR3 size: 13 residues. CDR3 amino acids: CASKSAPGQPQHF. The DNA of the CDR3 is TGTGCCAGCAAGTCGGCTCCGGGGCAGCCCCAGCATTTT.